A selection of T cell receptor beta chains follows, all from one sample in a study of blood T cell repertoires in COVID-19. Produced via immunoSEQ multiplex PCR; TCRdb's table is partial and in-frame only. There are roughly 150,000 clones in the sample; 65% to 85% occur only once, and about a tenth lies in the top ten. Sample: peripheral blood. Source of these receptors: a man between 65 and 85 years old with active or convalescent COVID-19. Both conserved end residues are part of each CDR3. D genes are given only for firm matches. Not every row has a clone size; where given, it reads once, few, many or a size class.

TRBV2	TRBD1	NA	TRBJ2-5	TGTGCCAGCAGTGATGCTTTAGGGGGCTCGGAGACCCAGTACTTC	CASSDALGGSETQYF
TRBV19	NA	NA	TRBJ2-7	TGTGCCAGTAGTATGAGCCCCTTCTCCTCCTACGAGCAGTACTTC	CASSMSPFSSYEQYF
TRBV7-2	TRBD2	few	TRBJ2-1	TGTGCCAGCAGCCTTGGGACTAGCGGGAGGGCCAGAAACAATGAGCAGTTCTTC	CASSLGTSGRARNNEQFF
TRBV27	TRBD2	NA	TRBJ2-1	TGTGCCAGCAGTTTCCAGCGGGAGTTAAGGAATGAGCAGTTCTTC	CASSFQRELRNEQFF
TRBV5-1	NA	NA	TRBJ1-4	TGCGCCAGCAGCTTCATCGGGACTCGTAATGAAAAACTGTTTTTT	CASSFIGTRNEKLFF
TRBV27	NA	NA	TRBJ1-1	TGTGCCAGCAGTCCCTACGGAGATTTGAACACTGAAGCTTTCTTT	CASSPYGDLNTEAFF
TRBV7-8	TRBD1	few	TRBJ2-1	TGTGCCAGCAGCCGCCGGGACAGGGTATACAATGAGCAGTTCTTC	CASSRRDRVYNEQFF
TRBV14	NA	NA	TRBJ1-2	TGTGCCAGCAGCCAAGATAGGTGGGGGCTTTATGGCTACACCTTC	CASSQDRWGLYGYTF
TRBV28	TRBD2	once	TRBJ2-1	TGTGCCAGCAGCCTGGGGCTAGCGGGAGAGAGGTCCTACAATGAGCAGTTCTTC	CASSLGLAGERSYNEQFF
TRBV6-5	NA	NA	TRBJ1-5	TGTGCCAGCCGGGGGAATCAGCCCCAGCATTTT	CASRGNQPQHF
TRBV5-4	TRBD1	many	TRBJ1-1	TGTGCCAGCAGCCAAGGGGACAGGGCAACTGAAGCTTTCTTT	CASSQGDRATEAFF
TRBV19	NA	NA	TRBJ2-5	TGTGCCAGTAGCCGAGGCCAAGAGACCCAGTACTTC	CASSRGQETQYF
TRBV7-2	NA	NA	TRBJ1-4	TGTGCCAGCAGCCAGACGGGGACATTTTTGGAAAAACTGTTTTTT	CASSQTGTFLEKLFF
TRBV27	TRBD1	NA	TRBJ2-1	TGTGCCAGCAGACCCGTCGGCAGGGGGCTAGGTGAGCAGTTCTTC	CASRPVGRGLGEQFF
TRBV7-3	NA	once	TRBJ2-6	TGTGCCAGCAGCTTAACGGGCACAAACTCTGGGGCCAACGTCCTGACTTTC	CASSLTGTNSGANVLTF
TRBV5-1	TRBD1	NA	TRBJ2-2	TGCGCCAGCAGCTACACTCCGGGACAGGGTGGCACCGGGGAGCTGTTTTTT	CASSYTPGQGGTGELFF
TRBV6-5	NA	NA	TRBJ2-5	TGTGCCAGCAGGGAGGGGGGACAGCGGGAGACCCAGTACTTC	CASREGGQRETQYF
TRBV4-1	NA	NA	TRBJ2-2	TGCGCCAGCAGCCAAACTAGATCGGTGGCCGGGGAGCTGTTTTTT	CASSQTRSVAGELFF
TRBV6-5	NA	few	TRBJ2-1	TGTGCCAGCAGTTACGACAGGTACAATGAGCAGTTCTTC	CASSYDRYNEQFF
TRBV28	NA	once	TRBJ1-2	TGTGCCAGCACTTTTGGCCGGACAGCGTATGGCTACACCTTC	CASTFGRTAYGYTF
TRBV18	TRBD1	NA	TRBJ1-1	TGTGCCAGCTCACCAAGGCAGGGGGCCTCTGAAGCTTTCTTT	CASSPRQGASEAFF
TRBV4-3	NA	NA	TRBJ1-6	TGCGCCAGCAGCCAAGAGGGCTATTCACCCCTCCACTTT	CASSQEGYSPLHF
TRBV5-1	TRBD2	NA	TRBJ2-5	TGCGCCAGCAGCTTGGGGACTAGCGGGAGTAGGGAGACCCAGTACTTC	CASSLGTSGSRETQYF
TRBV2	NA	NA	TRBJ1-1	TGTGCCAGCAGTGAGAGGCCGAGGAACACTGAAGCTTTCTTT	CASSERPRNTEAFF
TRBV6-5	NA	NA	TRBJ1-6	TGTGCCAGCAGTTACCGATCGAGGGTGGGAAATTCACCCCTCCACTTT	CASSYRSRVGNSPLHF
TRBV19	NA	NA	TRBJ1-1	TGTGCCAGTAGTACCGAAACAACAGGGAACACTGAAGCTTTCTTT	CASSTETTGNTEAFF
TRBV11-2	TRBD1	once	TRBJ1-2	TGTGCCAGCAGCTTCCAGTCCGGGACAGAAAACTATGGCTACACCTTC	CASSFQSGTENYGYTF
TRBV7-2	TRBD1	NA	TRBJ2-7	TGTGCCAGCAGCCCCGGGACAGGGTGGGACGAGCAGTACTTC	CASSPGTGWDEQYF
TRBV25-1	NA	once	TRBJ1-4	TGTGCCAGCAGTGAAGGGGGGGCAACTAATGAAAAACTGTTTTTT	CASSEGGATNEKLFF
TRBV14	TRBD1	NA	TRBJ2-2	TGTGCCAGCAGCCAAAGGCCCTTGTGGAGACAGGGGACAATCGCGAACACCGGGGAGCTGTTTTTT	CASSQRPLWRQGTIANTGELFF
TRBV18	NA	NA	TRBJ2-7	TGTGCCAGCTCACGGGGGCGCCCCTCCGATTACGAGCAGTACTTC	CASSRGRPSDYEQYF
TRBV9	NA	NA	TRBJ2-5	TGTGCCAGCAGCACCGCCGGGACACAAGAGACCCAGTACTTC	CASSTAGTQETQYF
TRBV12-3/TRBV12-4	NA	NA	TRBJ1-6	TGTGCCAGCAGTTTCTACAGGGATTCACCCCTCCACTTT	CASSFYRDSPLHF
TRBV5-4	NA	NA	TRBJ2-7	TGTGCCAGCAGCTTGACAGGGACCTACGAGCAGTACTTC	CASSLTGTYEQYF
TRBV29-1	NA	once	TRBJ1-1	TGCAGCGTCACCGGGGGGGGCGGGGAGGCTTTCTTT	CSVTGGGGEAFF
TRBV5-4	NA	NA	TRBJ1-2	TGTGCCAGCAGCTTGGCTAAGGCAGGAGGGAGTTATGGCTACACCTTC	CASSLAKAGGSYGYTF
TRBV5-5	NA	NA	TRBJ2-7	TGTGCCAGCAGCTTAGCAGGGCACGAGCAGTACTTC	CASSLAGHEQYF
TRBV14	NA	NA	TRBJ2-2	TGTGCCAGCTCCTCGTTCAGGGGGAGGACCGGGGAGCTGTTTTTT	CASSSFRGRTGELFF
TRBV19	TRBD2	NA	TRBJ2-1	TGTGCCAGTAGGGTGGGAGGGGCACGGGATGAGCAGTTCTTC	CASRVGGARDEQFF
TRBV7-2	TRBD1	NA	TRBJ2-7	TGTGCCAGCAGGAGGGGGCCCGCCTCCTACGAGCAGTACTTC	CASRRGPASYEQYF
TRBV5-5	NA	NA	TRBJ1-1	TGTGCCAGCAGCTCCCCACGGGGTCGGACTGAAGCTTTCTTT	CASSSPRGRTEAFF
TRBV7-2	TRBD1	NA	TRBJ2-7	TGTGCCAGCAGCTCCCGACAGGGTCGCAACGAGCAGTACTTC	CASSSRQGRNEQYF
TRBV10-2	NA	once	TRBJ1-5	TGCGCCAGCAGGAGGGGACAATTTAGCAATCAGCCCCAGCATTTT	CASRRGQFSNQPQHF
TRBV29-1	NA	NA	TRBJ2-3	TGCAGCGTTGAAGTAGTGGGCAGCACAGATACGCAGTATTTT	CSVEVVGSTDTQYF
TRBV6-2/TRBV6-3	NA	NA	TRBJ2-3	TGTGCCAGCAGTTACTCGACAGGGAGGTACACAGATACGCAGTATTTT	CASSYSTGRYTDTQYF
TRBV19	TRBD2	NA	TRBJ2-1	TGTGCCAGTGGGCCCTACCTTAGCGGGATCGGGTACAATGAGCAGTTCTTC	CASGPYLSGIGYNEQFF
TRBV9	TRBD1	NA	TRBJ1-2	TGTGCCAGCAGCACCCGACAGGGCGGTTATGATGGCTACACCTTC	CASSTRQGGYDGYTF
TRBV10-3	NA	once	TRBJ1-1	TGTGCCATCAGTGAGTCGGGCAGGGTACGAGCTTTCTTT	CAISESGRVRAFF
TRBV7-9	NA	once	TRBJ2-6	TGTGCCAGCAGCTTAGCTAGCCCTGGGGCCAACGTCCTGACTTTC	CASSLASPGANVLTF
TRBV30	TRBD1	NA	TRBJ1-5	TGTGCCTGGAGATACGGGACAGGGGGAAATCAGCCCCAGCATTTT	CAWRYGTGGNQPQHF
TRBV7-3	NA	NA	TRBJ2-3	TGTGCCAGCAGCTTACCACTATCCCGCACAGATACGCAGTATTTT	CASSLPLSRTDTQYF
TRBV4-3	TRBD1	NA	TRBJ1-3	TGCGCCAGCAGCCAAATACACCGGGACAGGGAAGAATACCTCTCTGGAAACACCATATATTTT	CASSQIHRDREEYLSGNTIYF
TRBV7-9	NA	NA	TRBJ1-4	TGTGCCAGCAGCCCAAAGTGGGGGCCCACGCGAACTAATGAAAAACTGTTTTTT	CASSPKWGPTRTNEKLFF
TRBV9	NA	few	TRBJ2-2	TGTGCCAGCAGCGTAGTTACGAACACCGGGGAGCTGTTTTTT	CASSVVTNTGELFF